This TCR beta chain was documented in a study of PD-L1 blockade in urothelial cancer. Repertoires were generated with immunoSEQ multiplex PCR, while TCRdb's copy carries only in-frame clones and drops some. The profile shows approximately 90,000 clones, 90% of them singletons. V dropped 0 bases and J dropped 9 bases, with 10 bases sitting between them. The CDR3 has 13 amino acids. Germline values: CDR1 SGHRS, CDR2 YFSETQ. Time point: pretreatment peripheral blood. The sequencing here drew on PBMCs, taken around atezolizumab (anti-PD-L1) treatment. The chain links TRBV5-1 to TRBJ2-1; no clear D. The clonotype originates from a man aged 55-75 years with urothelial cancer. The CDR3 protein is CASSLERGGEQFF. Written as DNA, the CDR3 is TGCGCCAGCAGCTTGGAGCGTGGTGGTGAGCAGTTCTTC.